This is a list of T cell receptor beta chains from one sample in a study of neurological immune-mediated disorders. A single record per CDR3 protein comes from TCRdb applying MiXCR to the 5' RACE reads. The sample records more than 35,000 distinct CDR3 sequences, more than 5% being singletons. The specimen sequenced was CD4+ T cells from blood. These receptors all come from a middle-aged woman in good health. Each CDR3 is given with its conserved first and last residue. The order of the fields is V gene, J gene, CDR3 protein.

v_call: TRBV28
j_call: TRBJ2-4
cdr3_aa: CASTSPGFGKNIQYF

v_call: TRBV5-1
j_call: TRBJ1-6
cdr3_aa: CASSLEGDSYNSPLHF

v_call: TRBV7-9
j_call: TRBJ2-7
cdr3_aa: CASSLVGGLTYEQYF

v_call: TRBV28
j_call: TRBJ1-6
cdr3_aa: CASRPQGTYNSPLHF

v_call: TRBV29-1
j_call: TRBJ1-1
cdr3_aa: CSAQTRDTEAFF

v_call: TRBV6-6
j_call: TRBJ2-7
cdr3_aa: CASSVSPGTGGEQYF

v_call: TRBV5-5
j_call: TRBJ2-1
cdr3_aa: CASSLVRPSGSPYNEQFF

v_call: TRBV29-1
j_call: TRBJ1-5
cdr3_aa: CSVAGGSNQPQHF

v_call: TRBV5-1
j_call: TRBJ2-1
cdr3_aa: CASSLGGNEQFF

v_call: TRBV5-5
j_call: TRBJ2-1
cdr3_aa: CASTLPGKGEQFF

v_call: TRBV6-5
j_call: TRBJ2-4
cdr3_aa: CASSPVGQARLTHRYIQYF

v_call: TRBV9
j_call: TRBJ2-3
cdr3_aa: CASSEYYGSQYF

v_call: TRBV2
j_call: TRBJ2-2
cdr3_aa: CASSDTSGRTGELFF

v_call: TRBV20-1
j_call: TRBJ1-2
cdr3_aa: CSARERVTAYTF

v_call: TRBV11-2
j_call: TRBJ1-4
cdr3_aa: CASREAGEKLFF

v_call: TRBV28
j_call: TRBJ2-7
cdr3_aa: CASSFQGASYEQYF

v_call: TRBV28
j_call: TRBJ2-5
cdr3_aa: CASTLGGRETQYF

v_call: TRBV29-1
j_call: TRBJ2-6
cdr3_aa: CSVGGETGANVLTF

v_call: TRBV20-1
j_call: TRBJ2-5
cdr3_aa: CSAARGTGGGGETQYF

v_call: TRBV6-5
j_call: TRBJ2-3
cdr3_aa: CASSYSFWPSDTQYF

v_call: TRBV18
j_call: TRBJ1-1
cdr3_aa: CASSHTENTEAFF

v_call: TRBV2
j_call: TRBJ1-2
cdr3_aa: CASRSGPGGNYGYTF

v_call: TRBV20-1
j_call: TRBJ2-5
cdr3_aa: CAQGAPPEETQYF

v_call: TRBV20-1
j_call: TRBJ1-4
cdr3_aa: CSARGQEHEKLFF

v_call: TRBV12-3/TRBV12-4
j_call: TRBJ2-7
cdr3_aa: CASSMGGGENYEQYF

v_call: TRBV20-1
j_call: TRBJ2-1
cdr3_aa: CSARDLRSGLAGHEQFF

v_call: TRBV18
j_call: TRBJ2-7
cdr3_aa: CASSATSGAYEQYF

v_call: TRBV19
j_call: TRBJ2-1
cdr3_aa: CASSLGEYNEQFF

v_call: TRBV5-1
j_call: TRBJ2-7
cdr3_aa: CASSRPGTGTYEQYF

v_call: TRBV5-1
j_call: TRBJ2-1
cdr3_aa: CASSPGGAGYNEQFF

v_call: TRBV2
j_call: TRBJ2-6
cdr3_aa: CASSDYSGANVLTF

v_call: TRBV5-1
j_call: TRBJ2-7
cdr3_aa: CASSPGGTGSYEQYF

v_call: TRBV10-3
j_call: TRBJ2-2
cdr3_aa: CASRAGRDTGELFF

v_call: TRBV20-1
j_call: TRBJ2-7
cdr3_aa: CSARDYSSAGEQYF

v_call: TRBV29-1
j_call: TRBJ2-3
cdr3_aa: CSVDEGGLDTQYF

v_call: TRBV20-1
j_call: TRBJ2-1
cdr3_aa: CSARDSSGGAYNEQFF

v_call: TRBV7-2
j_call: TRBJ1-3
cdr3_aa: CASSSGASSGNTIYF

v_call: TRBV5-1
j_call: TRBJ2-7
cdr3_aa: CASSLSGSATYEQYF

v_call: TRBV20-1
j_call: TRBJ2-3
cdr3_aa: CSAPSGSRADTQYF

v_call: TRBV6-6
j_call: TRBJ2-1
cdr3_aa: CASSYPLSGGAYNEQFF

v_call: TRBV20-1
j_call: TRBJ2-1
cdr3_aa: CSASRLAGGGTYNEQFF

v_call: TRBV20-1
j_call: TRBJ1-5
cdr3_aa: CSAREGGNQPQHF

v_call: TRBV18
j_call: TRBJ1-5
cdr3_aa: CASSPPTLDRNQPQHF

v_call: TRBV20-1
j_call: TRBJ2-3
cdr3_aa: CSARDFLGLAGIDTQYF

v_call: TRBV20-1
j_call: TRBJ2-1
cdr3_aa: CSAKNNEQFF

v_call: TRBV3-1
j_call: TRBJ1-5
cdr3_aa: CASSQDQGLPQHF

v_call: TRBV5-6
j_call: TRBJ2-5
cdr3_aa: CASSFSGQETQYF

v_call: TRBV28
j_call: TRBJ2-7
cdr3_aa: CASSPTEGRGREQYF

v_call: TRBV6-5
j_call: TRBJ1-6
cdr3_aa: CASSYSSRGSPLHF

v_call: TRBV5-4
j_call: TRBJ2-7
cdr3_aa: CASSLGARQGTGEQYF

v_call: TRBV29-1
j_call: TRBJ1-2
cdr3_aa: CSVGQGTGYGYTF

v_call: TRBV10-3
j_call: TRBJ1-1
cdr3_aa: CAIVGLPNTEAFF

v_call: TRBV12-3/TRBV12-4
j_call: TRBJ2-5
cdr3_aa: CASSLTGLVLGQYF

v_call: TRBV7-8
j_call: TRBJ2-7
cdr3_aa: CASSQRRTRGYEQYF

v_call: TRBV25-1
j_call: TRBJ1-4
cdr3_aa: CASSDLYDADEKLFF

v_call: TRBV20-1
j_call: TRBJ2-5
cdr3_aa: CSAIPSFSSGSTGTQYF

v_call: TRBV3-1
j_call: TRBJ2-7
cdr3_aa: CASSRIGDYEQYF

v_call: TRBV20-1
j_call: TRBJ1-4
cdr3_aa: CSALAAGGEKLFF